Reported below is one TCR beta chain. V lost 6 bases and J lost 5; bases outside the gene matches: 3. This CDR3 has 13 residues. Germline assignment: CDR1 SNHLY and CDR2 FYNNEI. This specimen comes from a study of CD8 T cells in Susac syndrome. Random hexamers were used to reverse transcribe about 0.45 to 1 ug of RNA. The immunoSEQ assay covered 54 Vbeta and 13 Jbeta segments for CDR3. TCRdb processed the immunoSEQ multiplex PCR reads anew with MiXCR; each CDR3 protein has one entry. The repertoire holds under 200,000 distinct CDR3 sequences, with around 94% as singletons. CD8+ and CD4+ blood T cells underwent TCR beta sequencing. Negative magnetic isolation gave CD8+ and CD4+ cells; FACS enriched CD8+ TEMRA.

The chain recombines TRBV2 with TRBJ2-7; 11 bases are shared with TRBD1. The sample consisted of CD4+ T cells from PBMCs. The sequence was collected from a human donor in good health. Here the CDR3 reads CASSRDRGDEQYF. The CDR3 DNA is TGTGCCAGCAGCCGGGACAGGGGGGACGAGCAGTACTTC.